These 17 T cell receptor beta chains were sequenced from one sample in a study of T cells after yellow fever vaccination. TCRdb re-derived calls from the 5' RACE reads in MiXCR, one entry per CDR3 protein. Of about 130,000 distinct CDR3 sequences listed, almost 9% are singletons. This specimen was CD8+ T cells sorted from PBMCs, taken on the day of the yellow fever booster vaccination. The receptors were gathered from a man between 18 and 29 years old who received the YFV17D yellow fever vaccine.

This clonotype has just a few counts. V is TRBV27 and J is TRBJ1-5, with a possible D match to TRBD1 (5 bases). Between the trimmed V and J ends, which lost 6 bases and 5 bases, there was a span of 17 bases. The germline CDR1 and CDR2 sequences are MNHEY and SMNVEV (reference sequence). This CDR3 comprises 15 residues. The CDR3 sequence: CASRIRDALYQPQHF. The CDR3 DNA sequence: TGTGCCAGCAGGATCCGGGACGCTTTGTATCAGCCCCAGCATTTT.

This clonotype was detected a few times. The chain employs TRBV6-2 or TRBV6-3 and TRBJ2-2, with 11 nucleotides matching TRBD2. This CDR3 has 20 residues. The V gene's germline CDR1 is MNHEY and CDR2 SVGEGT. Losses at the gene ends were 5 bases for V and 5 bases for J; bases not matched to a gene: 19. Written as DNA, the CDR3 is TGTGCCAGCAGTACCTTCGACACCTCCCTAGCGGGGGGTTTTACCGGGGAGCTGTTTTTT. This sequence encodes CASSTFDTSLAGGFTGELFF.

This clonotype has just a few counts. The CDR3 region has the DNA TGTGCCAGCACCGCGACTAGCGAACGAACAGATACGCAGTATTTT. Its translation is CASTATSERTDTQYF. The chain links TRBV12-3 or TRBV12-4 to TRBJ2-3; 8 bases fit TRBD2. CDR3 length: 15 residues. Germline trimming cut 7 bases from V and 3 bases from J; bases unmatched to any gene: 9.

This clonotype showed up many times. The rearrangement joins TRBV7-2 to TRBJ2-3; tentatively, D is TRBD1 or TRBD2 (6 bases each). Deletions cut 6 bases from V and 0 bases from J, with 13 bases between. CDR1 and CDR2 (germline): SGHTA, FQGNSA. CDR3 length: 15 residues. DNA for the CDR3: TGTGCCAGCAGTCACGGGGGCCCGAGCACAGATACGCAGTATTTT. This encodes CASSHGGPSTDTQYF.

Only a few counts were recorded for this clonotype. This sequence joins TRBV11-1 and TRBJ1-2; D ambiguous. The CDR3 is 12 residues long. The V and J ends lost 7 bases and 4 bases respectively, with 10 bases between them. Germline CDR1 and CDR2: SGHAT and FQDESV (reference sequence). As DNA, the CDR3 is TGTGCCAGCACCGACGGGCCCTATGGCTACACCTTC. It translates to CASTDGPYGYTF.

This clonotype showed up just a few times. This sequence joins TRBV27 and TRBJ1-5; no clear D gene. V was trimmed by 1 base and J by 2 bases, leaving 9 bases between them. CDR1 is MNHEY and CDR2 is SMNVEV in the germline V gene (reference sequence). This CDR3 has 15 amino acids. The CDR3 is CASSLLGQRNQPQHF. The CDR3 coding sequence is TGTGCCAGCAGTTTATTAGGGCAACGCAATCAGCCCCAGCATTTT.

The V call is TRBV6-4, the J call TRBJ1-1; 7 bases match TRBD1. The CDR3 runs to 14 residues. Germline assignment: CDR1 MRHNA and CDR2 SNTAGT. The trim removed 6 bases at V and 4 bases at J, leaving 8 bases unmatched. CDR3: CASSHSGTATEAFF. Here the CDR3 DNA reads TGTGCCAGCAGCCACTCCGGGACAGCCACTGAAGCTTTCTTT.

The rearrangement joins TRBV15 to TRBJ2-1, with 7 bases identical to TRBD2. The CDR3 extends over 14 amino acids. CDR1 and CDR2 from the germline V gene are LNHNV and YYDKDF (reference sequence). Trimming cost V 2 bases and J 6 bases; bases outside gene matches: 4. The CDR3 DNA is TGTGCCACCAGCAGAAGGACTAGTTCCAATGAGCAGTTCTTC. Translating gives CATSRRTSSNEQFF.

The V and J genes are TRBV4-1 and TRBJ2-3; D remains unclear. This CDR3 comprises 14 residues. Trimming removed 1 base from V and 6 bases from J, with 11 bases in between. Germline V gene lookup returns CDR1 MGHRA and CDR2 YSYEKL. The CDR3 nucleotides are TGCGCCAGCAGCCAAGTCTGGTCGGAGGATACGCAGTATTTT. It codes for CASSQVWSEDTQYF.

This clonotype showed up many times. The chain recombines TRBV23-1 with TRBJ2-3; the D call may be TRBD1 or TRBD2 (5 bases each). TRBV23-1 is known as an ORF, though its function is uncertain. The V gene lost 0 bases and the J gene lost 4 bases, with 20 bases spanning the gap. The CDR3 is made up of 18 amino acids. CDR3 sequence reads: CASSQSPYHRGPPDTQYF. DNA of the CDR3: TGCGCCAGCAGTCAATCGCCCTACCACCGGGGACCACCAGATACGCAGTATTTT.

This clonotype was picked up a small number of times. This chain connects TRBV6-5 to TRBJ1-2; a weak D match, TRBD1 (5 bases). Germline-derived CDR1 and CDR2 are MNHEY and SVGAGI. The CDR3 is 16 amino acids. V shed 4 bases and J shed 2 bases, with 17 bases lying between them. CDR3 nucleotides: TGTGCCAGCAGTTCCGACCGGCCGGCAGGGAACTATGGCTACACCTTC. This sequence encodes CASSSDRPAGNYGYTF.

The chain recombines TRBV4-3 with TRBJ1-1; no clear D. In germline, CDR1 is LGHNA, CDR2 YSLEER. Trimming removed 2 bases at V and 14 bases at J, with 21 bases between. The CDR3 is 14 residues long. CDR3 DNA sequence: TGCGCCAGCAGCCAACCGTTTACTAAGGCCGGATTCTTCTTT. Its protein product is CASSQPFTKAGFFF.

The table lists this clonotype with a few counts. This chain uses TRBV29-1 with TRBJ2-1, with TRBD1 matching over 7 bases. V shed 3 bases, J shed 0 bases, and the junction held 5 bases outside the gene matches. In germline, CDR1 is SQVTM, CDR2 ANQGSEA. The CDR3 consists of 15 residues. This CDR3 is CSVEVSGGSYNEQFF. CDR3 nucleotide sequence: TGCAGCGTTGAGGTTTCAGGGGGCTCCTACAATGAGCAGTTCTTC.

This clonotype has a count of ten or more. The chain uses TRBV12-3 or TRBV12-4 and TRBJ2-4; D not resolved. Between the trimmed V and J ends, which lost 3 bases and 8 bases, there was a span of 11 bases. The CDR3 spans 13 residues. Here the CDR3 DNA reads TGTGCCAGCAGTTTGGTGACACTGGACATTCAGTACTTC. The encoded protein is CASSLVTLDIQYF.

This clonotype showed up just a few times. The V gene is TRBV20-1, the J gene TRBJ1-5; TRBD1 is a possible D gene (5 bases). The V end was cut by 1 base, the J end by 2 bases, with 12 bases between. Germline CDR1 is DFQATT and CDR2 is SNEGSKA (reference sequence). The CDR3 totals 15 residues. This CDR3 reads CSARGVRDGNQPQHF. CDR3 nucleotide sequence: TGCAGTGCTAGAGGAGTCAGGGACGGCAATCAGCCCCAGCATTTT.

V usage is TRBV7-8 and J usage is TRBJ1-2; D is ambiguous. The CDR3 contains 14 residues. Germline-derived CDR1 and CDR2 are SGHVS and FQNEAQ. Trimming stripped 0 bases from V and 4 bases from J, with 9 bases between. CDR3 in DNA: TGTGCCAGCAGCTTAGCGTCAACGGCCTATGGCTACACCTTC. This gives the protein CASSLASTAYGYTF.

This clonotype was detected once. This CDR3 is CASSLTMSSYNEQFF. The CDR3 DNA reads TGTGCCAGCAGCTTAACAATGAGCTCCTACAATGAGCAGTTCTTC. The chain recombines TRBV7-2 with TRBJ2-1; D call uncertain. V was pared by 2 bases and J by 0 bases, with 8 bases between. Germline V gene data show CDR1 as SGHTA and CDR2 as FQGNSA. The CDR3 has 15 amino acids.